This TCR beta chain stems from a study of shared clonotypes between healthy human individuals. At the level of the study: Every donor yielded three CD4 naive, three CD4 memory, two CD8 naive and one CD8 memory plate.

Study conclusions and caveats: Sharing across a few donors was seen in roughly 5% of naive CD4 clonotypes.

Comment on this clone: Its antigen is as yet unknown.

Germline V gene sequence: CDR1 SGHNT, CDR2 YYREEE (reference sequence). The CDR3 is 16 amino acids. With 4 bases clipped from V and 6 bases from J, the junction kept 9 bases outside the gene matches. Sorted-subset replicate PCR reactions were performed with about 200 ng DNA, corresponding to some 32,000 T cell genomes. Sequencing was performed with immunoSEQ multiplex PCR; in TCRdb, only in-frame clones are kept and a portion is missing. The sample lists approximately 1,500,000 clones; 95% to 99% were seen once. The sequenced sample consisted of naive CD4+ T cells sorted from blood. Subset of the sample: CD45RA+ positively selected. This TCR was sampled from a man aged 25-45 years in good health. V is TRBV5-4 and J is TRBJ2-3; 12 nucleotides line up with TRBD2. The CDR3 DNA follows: TGTGCCAGCAGCACGGGTGGGACTAGCGGGTCCGATACGCAGTATTTT. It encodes CASSTGGTSGSDTQYF.